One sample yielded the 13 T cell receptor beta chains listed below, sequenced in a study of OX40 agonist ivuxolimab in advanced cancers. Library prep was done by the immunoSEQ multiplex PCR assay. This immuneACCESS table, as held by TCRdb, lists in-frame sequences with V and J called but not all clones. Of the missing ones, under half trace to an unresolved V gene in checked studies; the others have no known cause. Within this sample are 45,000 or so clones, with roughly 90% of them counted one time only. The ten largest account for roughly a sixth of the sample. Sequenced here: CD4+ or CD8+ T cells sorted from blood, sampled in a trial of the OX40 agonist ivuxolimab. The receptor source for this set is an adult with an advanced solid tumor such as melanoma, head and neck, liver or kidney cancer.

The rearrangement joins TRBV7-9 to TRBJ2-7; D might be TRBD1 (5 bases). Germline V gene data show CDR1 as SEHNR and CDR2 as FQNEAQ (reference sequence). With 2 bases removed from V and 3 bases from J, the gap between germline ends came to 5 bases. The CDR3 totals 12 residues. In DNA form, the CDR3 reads TGTGCCAGCAGCTTACAGGGCTACGAGCAGTACTTC. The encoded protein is CASSLQGYEQYF.

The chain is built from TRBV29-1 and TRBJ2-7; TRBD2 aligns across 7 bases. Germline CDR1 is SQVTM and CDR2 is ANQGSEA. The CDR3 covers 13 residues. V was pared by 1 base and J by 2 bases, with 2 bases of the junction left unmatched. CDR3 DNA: TGCAGCGTTGAAGGGGAGGGAACCTACGAGCAGTACTTC. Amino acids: CSVEGEGTYEQYF.

The CDR3 loop is CASSEARGNYGYTF. CDR3 DNA: TGTGCCAGCAGTGAAGCCAGAGGGAACTATGGCTACACCTTC. This sequence joins TRBV2 and TRBJ1-2; D remains ambiguous. The germline CDR1 and CDR2 sequences are SNHLY and FYNNEI. Trimming left V 0 bases short and J 2 bases short, with 7 bases between. The CDR3 has 14 residues.

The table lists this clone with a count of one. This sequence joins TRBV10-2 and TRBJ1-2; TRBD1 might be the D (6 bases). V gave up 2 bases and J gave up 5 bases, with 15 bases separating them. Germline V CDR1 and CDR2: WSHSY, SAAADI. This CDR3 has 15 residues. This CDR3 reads CASSEKAGDGYGYTF. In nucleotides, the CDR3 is TGCGCCAGCAGTGAGAAGGCAGGGGACGGGTATGGCTACACCTTC.

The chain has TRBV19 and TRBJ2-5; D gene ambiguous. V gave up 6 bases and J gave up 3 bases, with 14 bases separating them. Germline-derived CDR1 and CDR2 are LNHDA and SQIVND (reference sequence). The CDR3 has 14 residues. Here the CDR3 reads CASSPVWAEETQYF. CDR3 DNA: TGTGCCAGTAGCCCGGTTTGGGCGGAAGAGACCCAGTACTTC.

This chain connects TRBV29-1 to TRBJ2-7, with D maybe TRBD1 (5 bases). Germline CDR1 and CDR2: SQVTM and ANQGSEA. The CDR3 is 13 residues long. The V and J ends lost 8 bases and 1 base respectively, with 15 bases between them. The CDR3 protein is CSYRQSFSYEQYF. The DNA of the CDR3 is TGCAGCTACCGACAGAGCTTTTCCTACGAGCAGTACTTC.

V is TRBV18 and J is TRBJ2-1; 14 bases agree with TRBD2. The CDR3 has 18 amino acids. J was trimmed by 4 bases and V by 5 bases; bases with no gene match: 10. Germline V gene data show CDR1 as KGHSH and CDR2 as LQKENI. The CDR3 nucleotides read TGTGCCAGCTCATCGCCGGGACTAGCGGGAGTTGGATACAATGAGCAGTTCTTC. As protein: CASSSPGLAGVGYNEQFF.

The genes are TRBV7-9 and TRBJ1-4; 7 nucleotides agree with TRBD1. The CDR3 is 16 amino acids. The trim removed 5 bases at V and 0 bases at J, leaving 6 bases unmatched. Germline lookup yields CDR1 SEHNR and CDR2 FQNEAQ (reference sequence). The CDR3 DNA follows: TGTGCCAGCAGCCATCCTGGGACAGCAACTAATGAAAAACTGTTTTTT. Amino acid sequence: CASSHPGTATNEKLFF.

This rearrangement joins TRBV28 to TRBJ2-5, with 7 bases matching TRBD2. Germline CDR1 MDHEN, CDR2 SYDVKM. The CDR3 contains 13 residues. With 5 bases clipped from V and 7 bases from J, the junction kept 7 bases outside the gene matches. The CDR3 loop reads CASSGTTPGTQYF. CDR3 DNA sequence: TGTGCCAGCAGTGGGACTACTCCCGGGACCCAGTACTTC.

The CDR3 coding sequence is TGTGCCAGCAGTCCGCGACAAATTCGGCAGCCCCAGCATTTT. Encoded protein: CASSPRQIRQPQHF. The chain combines TRBV27 with TRBJ1-5; D uncertain. Trimming removed 5 bases at V and 7 bases at J, with 15 bases between. This CDR3 has 14 residues. The germline V gene encodes CDR1 MNHEY and CDR2 SMNVEV (reference sequence).

The CDR3 nucleotides read TGTGCCAGTAGTACTTCTAGCGGTACCTCCTACGAGCAGTACTTC. Its translation: CASSTSSGTSYEQYF. J is TRBJ2-7 and V is TRBV19, with TRBD2 matching 7 bases. The CDR3 spans 15 residues. Germline V lookup: CDR1 LNHDA, CDR2 SQIVND (reference sequence). V lost 4 bases, J lost 0 bases, and 6 bases stayed unmatched.

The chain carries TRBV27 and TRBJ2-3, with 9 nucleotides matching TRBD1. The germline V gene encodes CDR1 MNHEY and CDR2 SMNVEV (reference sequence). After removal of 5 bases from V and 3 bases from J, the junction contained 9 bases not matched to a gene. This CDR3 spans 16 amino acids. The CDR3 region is CASSPPDRGVTDTQYF. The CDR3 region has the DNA TGTGCCAGCAGTCCCCCGGACAGGGGAGTTACAGATACGCAGTATTTT.

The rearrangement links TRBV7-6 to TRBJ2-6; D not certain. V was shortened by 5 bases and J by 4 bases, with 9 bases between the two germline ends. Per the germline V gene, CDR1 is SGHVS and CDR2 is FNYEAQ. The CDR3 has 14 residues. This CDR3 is CASSPDRGANVLTF. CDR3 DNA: TGTGCCAGCAGCCCGGATAGGGGGGCCAACGTCCTGACTTTC.